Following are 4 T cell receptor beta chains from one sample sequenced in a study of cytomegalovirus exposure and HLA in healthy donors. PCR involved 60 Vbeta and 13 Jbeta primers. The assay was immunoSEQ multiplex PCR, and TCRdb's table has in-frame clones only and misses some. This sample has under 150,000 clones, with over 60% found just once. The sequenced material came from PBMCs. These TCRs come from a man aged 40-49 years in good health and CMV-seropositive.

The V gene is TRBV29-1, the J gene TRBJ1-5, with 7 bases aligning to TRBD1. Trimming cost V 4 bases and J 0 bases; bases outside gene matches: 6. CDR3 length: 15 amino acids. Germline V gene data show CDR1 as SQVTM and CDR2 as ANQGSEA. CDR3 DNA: TGCAGCGTTGCAGGGACAGACCATAGCAATCAGCCCCAGCATTTT. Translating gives CSVAGTDHSNQPQHF.

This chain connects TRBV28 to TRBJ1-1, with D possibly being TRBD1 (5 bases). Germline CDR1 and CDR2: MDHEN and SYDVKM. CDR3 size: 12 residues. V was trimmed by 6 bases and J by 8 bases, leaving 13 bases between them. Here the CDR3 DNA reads TGTGCCAGCAGATCTGCAGGGCTAGAAGCTTTCTTT. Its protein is CASRSAGLEAFF.

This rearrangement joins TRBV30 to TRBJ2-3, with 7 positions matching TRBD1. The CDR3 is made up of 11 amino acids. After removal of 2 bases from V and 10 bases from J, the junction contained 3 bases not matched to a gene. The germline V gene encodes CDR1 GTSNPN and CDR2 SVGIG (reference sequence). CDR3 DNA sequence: TGTGCCTGGAGTTTACAGGGGTCGCAGTATTTT. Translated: CAWSLQGSQYF.

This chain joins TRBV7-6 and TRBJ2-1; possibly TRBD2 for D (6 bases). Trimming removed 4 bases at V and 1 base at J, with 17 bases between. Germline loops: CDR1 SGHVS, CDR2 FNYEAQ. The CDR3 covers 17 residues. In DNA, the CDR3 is TGTGCCAGCAGCTATAGATTGGACTACCGTTCCTACAATGAGCAGTTCTTC. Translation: CASSYRLDYRSYNEQFF.